The T cell receptor (beta chain) described here comes from a study of post-analysis software for immune sequencing data (dated by TCRdb to about 2015). Background on the whole study: Relapsing-remitting, secondary progressive and progressive-relapsing multiple sclerosis were recorded as disease courses, and subtype annotation was lacking for some patients. A subset of samples was prepared in parallel using single-end sample barcoding, then pooled and co-amplified after Illumina adapter ligation. The patient repertoires were set against around ten previously published healthy control repertoires from donors whose ages ranged from roughly 6 to 27 years.

To demonstrate the VDJtools post-analysis software, TCR beta repertoires were profiled from the peripheral blood of about 13 young patients with multiple sclerosis. The multiple sclerosis patients were children and adolescents ranging in age from roughly 6 to 15 years. The CDR3 holds 14 amino acids from the cysteine to the phenylalanine. Of the read, only the CDR3 DNA is kept; its 42 bases are in frame from base 1. V is cut by 6 bases and J by 4 bases, and the space between the germline ends is 15 bases. Results the study describes overall, beyond this receptor: Direct clustering with F measure showed strong co-clustering of samples prepared in the same batch, prompting a batch-effect correction. Multiple sclerosis patients had significantly lower normalized Chao1 diversity than controls, a result that suggests substantial peripheral T-cell clonal expansion. Four or five TRBV segments, including TRBV5-6, TRBV5-1 and TRBV20-1, were significantly more frequent in patients than controls. The multiple sclerosis patient group was slightly younger than the control group.

Note on this clonotype: The antigen it recognizes is unknown. There are no base qualities to consult, and no much larger clone falls within one base.

The library came from PCR. The sequencing machine was an Illumina HiSeq 2500. To reduce PCR and sequencing biases, unique molecular identifiers were incorporated into the TCR beta cDNA libraries. Approximately 500,000 cDNA molecules were obtained per 1 to 10 million input T cells, so each molecule approximated one T cell. The patient libraries were prepared and sequenced with the same protocol used for the earlier healthy control dataset. Within a given batch, samples were prepared together, multiplexed and sequenced on the same HiSeq lane. Per the original workflow: Raw barcoded reads were processed with MIGEC, discarding single-read molecular identifier groups before consensus assembly and CDR3 extraction. Clonotype tables were post-analysed with VDJtools, and diversity was normalized by down-sampling all datasets to the smallest sample size. In repertoire overlap clustering, CDR3 amino acid sequences, but not nucleotide sequences, were matched to correct batch-related cross-sample contamination. The public reads were reanalyzed by TCRdb: fastp trimming at Q25, MiXCR alignment, in-frame beta chains only. Rows are combined by CDR3 protein, so each entry shows the most common genes and DNA. The V and J calls, along with clone size, are taken from TCRdb and not from the paper's own processing. For this sample there are approximately 770,000 distinct CDR3 sequences; under 60% appear just once. The ten biggest clones cover approximately 4.4% of the sample.

This receptor was identified in a girl aged 5-17 years with multiple sclerosis. The source material was blood. The chain was built from TRBV12-3 or TRBV12-4 and TRBJ1-1; possibly the D gene is TRBD1, per 5 matching bases. At the DNA level, the sequence is TGTGCCAGCAGCCCCTGGGGGGATCGCACTGAAGCTTTCTTT. Its translation reads: CASSPWGDRTEAFF.